Listed below are T cell receptor beta chains from one sample, sequenced in a study of memory CD4+ T cells and cytomegalovirus serostatus. TCRdb's table, derived via immunoSEQ multiplex PCR, lists solely in-frame clones and lacks some. The table includes about 73,000 clones, around 82% detected once. Input material: memory CD4+ T cells from blood. These receptors all come from an adult in good health and CMV-seropositive. CDR3s include the opening cysteine and the closing phenylalanine or tryptophan. D genes are given only for firm matches. A row's size may be missing; if present it is once, few, many or a size class.

NA	TRBV28	TRBD1	TRBJ1-2	TGTGCCAGCACCCCTGACAGGGTAGGAGGTTATGGCTACACCTTC	CASTPDRVGGYGYTF
NA	TRBV11-2	TRBD1	TRBJ2-3	TGTGCCAGCAGGCAACGAGGGGCCGGGACAGGGGCCACAGATACGCAGTATTTT	CASRQRGAGTGATDTQYF
NA	TRBV19	NA	TRBJ2-1	TGTGCCAGTACTTCCCGTGCGGAATCTAATGAGCAGTTCTTC	CASTSRAESNEQFF
once	TRBV28	NA	TRBJ2-7	TGTGCCAGCAGTTTACAGGGACCCTACGAGCAGTACTTC	CASSLQGPYEQYF
NA	TRBV18	NA	TRBJ2-2	TGTGCCAGCTCACGGACTACCGGACGCACCGGGGAGCTGTTTTTT	CASSRTTGRTGELFF
NA	TRBV2	NA	TRBJ1-2	TGTGCCAGTAACAGGAGAACCTATGGCTACACCTTC	CASNRRTYGYTF
NA	TRBV19	NA	TRBJ2-7	TGTGCCAGTAGTATAGAGTGGCAGTACCCCGAGCAGTACTTC	CASSIEWQYPEQYF
NA	TRBV11-2	TRBD2	TRBJ2-2	TGTGCCAGCAGTGGAGCGGGGTACACCGGGGAGCTGTTTTTT	CASSGAGYTGELFF
few	TRBV7-6	NA	TRBJ1-1	TGTGCCAGCAGCTTTTGGGGGTCCGGTGCAGAAGCTTTCTTT	CASSFWGSGAEAFF
few	TRBV29-1	NA	TRBJ1-2	TGCAGCGGAGCCGAGGGGGAGGGCTATGGCTACACCTTC	CSGAEGEGYGYTF
NA	TRBV27	NA	TRBJ2-7	TGTGCCAGCAGTTTGTCCCCACTAGCTCCGGGGGAGCAGTACTTC	CASSLSPLAPGEQYF
NA	TRBV5-1	NA	TRBJ2-5	TGCGCCAGCAGGCAGCCACAAGAGACCCAGTACTTC	CASRQPQETQYF
NA	TRBV6-1	NA	TRBJ1-2	TGTGCCAGCAGCTCCCACATTTACGACGGCTACACCTTC	CASSSHIYDGYTF
NA	TRBV6-6	NA	TRBJ1-5	TGTGCAGGAGGGCGGGATAGCAATCAGCCCCAGCATTTT	CAGGRDSNQPQHF
NA	TRBV7-2	NA	TRBJ1-2	TGTGCCAGCAGCCCGGGAACTAACTATGGCTACACCTTC	CASSPGTNYGYTF
NA	TRBV4-1	NA	TRBJ2-1	TGCGCCAGCAGCCAAGTTGATCTGGGACTGACCTACAATGAGCAGTTCTTC	CASSQVDLGLTYNEQFF
NA	TRBV6-4	TRBD2	TRBJ2-2	TGTGCCAGCAGTGACAGAGGACTAGCGGCCGGGGAGCTGTTTTTT	CASSDRGLAAGELFF
NA	TRBV30	TRBD2	TRBJ2-1	TGTGCCTGGGGGCAGGCTAGCGGAGAACTTTACAATGAGCAGTTCTTC	CAWGQASGELYNEQFF
NA	TRBV7-2	NA	TRBJ2-4	TGTGCCAGCAGCTTAATTGTCAAAAACATTCAGTACTTC	CASSLIVKNIQYF
NA	TRBV28	TRBD1	TRBJ1-1	TGTGCCAGCAGTTCGACGGACAGGGGGCCCACTGAAGCTTTCTTT	CASSSTDRGPTEAFF
NA	TRBV4-1	TRBD1	TRBJ1-4	TGCGCCAGCAGCCAATCACAGGGGAGAGAAAAACTGTTTTTT	CASSQSQGREKLFF
NA	TRBV5-1	NA	TRBJ1-4	TGCGCCAGCAGCTCCCAAGGACAGTCTAATGAAAAACTGTTTTTT	CASSSQGQSNEKLFF
NA	TRBV19	NA	TRBJ2-3	TGTGCCAGTAGTTTAAAGACAGAGAGGTTTAGCACAGATACGCAGTATTTT	CASSLKTERFSTDTQYF
NA	TRBV27	TRBD1	TRBJ2-3	TGTGCCAGCAGTTTGAGGGGGCAACCCGATACGCAGTATTTT	CASSLRGQPDTQYF
NA	TRBV4-3	TRBD1	TRBJ2-1	TGCGCCAGCAGCCAACCGGGACAGAGAGGTAATGAGCAGTTCTTC	CASSQPGQRGNEQFF
medium-sized	TRBV18	TRBD1	TRBJ1-2	TGTGCCAGCTCCCCGGGACGGGACAGCTATGGCTACACCTTC	CASSPGRDSYGYTF
NA	TRBV30	NA	TRBJ2-2	TGTGCCTGGAGTACCAGTAGCGGTTTCACCGGGGAGCTGTTTTTT	CAWSTSSGFTGELFF
few	TRBV7-9	NA	TRBJ2-1	TGTGCCAGCAGCCGGGACTCGGCGTCGGATGAGCAGTTCTTC	CASSRDSASDEQFF
NA	TRBV7-6	NA	TRBJ1-1	TGTGCCAGCAGCCCATTGGCTGAGAACACTGAAGCTTTCTTT	CASSPLAENTEAFF
few	TRBV4-2	TRBD1	TRBJ1-5	TGTGCCAGCAGCCAAGAGAATCAGGGGGAACAGCCCCAGCATTTT	CASSQENQGEQPQHF
once	TRBV30	NA	TRBJ2-3	TGTGCCTGGAGTCCCCGGACAGGCACAGATACGCAGTATTTT	CAWSPRTGTDTQYF
NA	TRBV11-3	TRBD1	TRBJ1-1	TGTGCCAGCAGCTTAACGACAGGGGACACTGAAGCTTTCTTT	CASSLTTGDTEAFF
few	TRBV4-3	TRBD1	TRBJ1-2	TGCGCCAGCAGCCAAGAGGGCTCGACAGGGTATGGCTACACCTTC	CASSQEGSTGYGYTF
NA	TRBV4-1	NA	TRBJ2-1	TGCGCCAGCAGCGGACCATCACACAGCCCTTGGGACAATGAGCAGTTCTTC	CASSGPSHSPWDNEQFF
NA	TRBV6-5	NA	TRBJ1-6	TGTGCCAGCAGGAACATTAAAGGGGGAAATTCACCCCTCCACTTT	CASRNIKGGNSPLHF
few	TRBV5-6	NA	TRBJ2-1	TGTGCCAGCAGCTCGGGACCCTGGGGGCTCAATGAGCAGTTCTTC	CASSSGPWGLNEQFF